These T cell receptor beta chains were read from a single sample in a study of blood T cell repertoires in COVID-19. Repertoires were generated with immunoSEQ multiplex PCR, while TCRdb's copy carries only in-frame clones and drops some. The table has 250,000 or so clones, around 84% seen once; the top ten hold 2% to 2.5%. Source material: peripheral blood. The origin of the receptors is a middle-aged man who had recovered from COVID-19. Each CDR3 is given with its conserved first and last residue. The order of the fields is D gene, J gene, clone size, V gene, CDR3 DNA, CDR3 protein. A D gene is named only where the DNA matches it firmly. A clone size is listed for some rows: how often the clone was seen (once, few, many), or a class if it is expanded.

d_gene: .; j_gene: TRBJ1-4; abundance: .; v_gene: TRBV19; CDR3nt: TGTGCCAGTAGTAGAACCGCATCAGGAGGAAATGAAAAACTGTTTTTT; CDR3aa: CASSRTASGGNEKLFF
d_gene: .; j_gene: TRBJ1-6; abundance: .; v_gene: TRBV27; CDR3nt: TGTGCCAGCAGCGGAGGAAAATCACCCCTCCACTTT; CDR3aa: CASSGGKSPLHF
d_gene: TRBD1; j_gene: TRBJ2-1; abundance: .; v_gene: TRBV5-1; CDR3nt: TGCGCCAGCAGCTTGGGGGGGACAGGAACCTCCGATGAGCAGTTCTTC; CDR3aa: CASSLGGTGTSDEQFF
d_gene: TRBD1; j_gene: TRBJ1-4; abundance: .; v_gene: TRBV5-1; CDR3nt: TGCGCCAGCAGCTCACAGGGGCTAAATGAAAAACTGTTTTTT; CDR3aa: CASSSQGLNEKLFF
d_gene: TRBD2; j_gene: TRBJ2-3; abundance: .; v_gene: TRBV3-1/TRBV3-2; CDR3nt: TGTGCCAGCAGCCGCCTAGCGGGGGGTTTCACAGATACGCAGTATTTT; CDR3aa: CASSRLAGGFTDTQYF
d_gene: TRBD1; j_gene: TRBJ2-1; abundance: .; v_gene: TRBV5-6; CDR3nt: TGTGCCAGCAGCCAATATGCCGGGACAGGGGTTTTCGTGCAGTTCTTC; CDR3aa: CASSQYAGTGVFVQFF
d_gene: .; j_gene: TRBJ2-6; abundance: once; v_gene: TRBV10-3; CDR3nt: TGTGCCATCAACCGGGACTCCCTGACTGGGGCCAACGTCCTGACTTTC; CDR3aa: CAINRDSLTGANVLTF
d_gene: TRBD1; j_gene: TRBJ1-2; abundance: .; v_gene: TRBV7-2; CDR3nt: TGTGCCAGCAGGCGGACAGGGGCGAGCTCCGGGGGCTACACCTTC; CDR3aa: CASRRTGASSGGYTF
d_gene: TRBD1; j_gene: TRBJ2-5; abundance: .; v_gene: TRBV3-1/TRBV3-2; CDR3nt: TGTGCCAGCAGCCAAGGCCAGGGGGACCCTCAAGAGACCCAGTACTTC; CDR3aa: CASSQGQGDPQETQYF
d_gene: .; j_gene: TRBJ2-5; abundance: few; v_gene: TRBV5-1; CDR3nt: TGCGCCAGCAGCAATGAGGGGGTGTTGGGTGAGACCCAGTACTTC; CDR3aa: CASSNEGVLGETQYF
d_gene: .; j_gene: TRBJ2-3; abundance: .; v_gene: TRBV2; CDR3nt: TGTGCCAGCAGGGTCCTAGCCTCGTCGAGGGGCACAGATACGCAGTATTTT; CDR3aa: CASRVLASSRGTDTQYF
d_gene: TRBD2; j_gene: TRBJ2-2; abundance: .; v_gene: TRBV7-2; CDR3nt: TGTGCCAGCAGCCCCTCCCCGAGCGGGAGCACCGGGGAGCTGTTTTTT; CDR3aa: CASSPSPSGSTGELFF
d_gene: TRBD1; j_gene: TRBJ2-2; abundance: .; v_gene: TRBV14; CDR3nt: TGTGCCAGCAGCCTTCGGACAGGGGGCACGGCCGGGGAGCTGTTTTTT; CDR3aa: CASSLRTGGTAGELFF
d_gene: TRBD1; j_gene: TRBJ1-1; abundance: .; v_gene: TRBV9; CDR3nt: TGTGCCAGCTCCACGACAGGGGGCGCCGGTGCGAGATCTGAAGCTTTCTTT; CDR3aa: CASSTTGGAGARSEAFF
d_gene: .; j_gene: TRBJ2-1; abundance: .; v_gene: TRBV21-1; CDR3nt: TGTGCCAGCAGCAAAAGAGAGGGGACTAGACCTCTGGCCTCCTACAATGAGCAGTTCTTC; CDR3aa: CASSKREGTRPLASYNEQFF
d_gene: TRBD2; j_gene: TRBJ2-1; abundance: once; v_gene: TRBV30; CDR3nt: TGTGCCTGGTCGGGAGGACGCTCCTACAATGAGCAGTTCTTC; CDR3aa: CAWSGGRSYNEQFF
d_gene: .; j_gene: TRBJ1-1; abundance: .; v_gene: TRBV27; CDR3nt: TGTGCCAGCATCTTTTCACAGGGCATGCACACTGAAGCTTTCTTT; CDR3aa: CASIFSQGMHTEAFF
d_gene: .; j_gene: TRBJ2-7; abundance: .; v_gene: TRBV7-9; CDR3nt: TGTGCCAGCGCATTCGGGGAGCGAGCCTACGAGCAGTACTTC; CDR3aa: CASAFGERAYEQYF
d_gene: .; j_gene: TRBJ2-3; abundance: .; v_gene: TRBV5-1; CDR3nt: TGCGCCAGCAGCTTGGCTACAGATACGCAGTATTTT; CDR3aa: CASSLATDTQYF
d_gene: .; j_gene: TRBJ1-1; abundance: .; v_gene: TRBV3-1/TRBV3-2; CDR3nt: TGTGCCAGCAGCCAAGCGGGGGTGGGCACTGAAGCTTTCTTT; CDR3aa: CASSQAGVGTEAFF
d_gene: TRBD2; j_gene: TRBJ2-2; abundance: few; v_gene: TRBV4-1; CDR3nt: TGCGCCAGCAGCCAAGAAGCGATCGGACTAGCGCGGAACACCGGGGAGCTGTTTTTT; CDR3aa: CASSQEAIGLARNTGELFF
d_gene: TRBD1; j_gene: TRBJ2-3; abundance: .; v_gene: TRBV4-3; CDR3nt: TGCGCCAGCAGCCAGACCCCCGGGACAGCCACAGATACGCAGTATTTT; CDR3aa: CASSQTPGTATDTQYF
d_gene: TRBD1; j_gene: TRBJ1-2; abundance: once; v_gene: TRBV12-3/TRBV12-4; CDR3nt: TGTGCCAGCAGTTCGGGACAGGCTCTCACCTTC; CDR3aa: CASSSGQALTF
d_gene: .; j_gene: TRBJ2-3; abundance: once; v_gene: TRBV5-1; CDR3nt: TGCGCCAGCAGCGCGCCGACTACAGATACGCAGTATTTT; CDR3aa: CASSAPTTDTQYF
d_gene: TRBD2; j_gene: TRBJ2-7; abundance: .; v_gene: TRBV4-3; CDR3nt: TGCGCCAGCAGCCAAGCGGGAGGGCCTTTCGAGCAGTACTTC; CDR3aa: CASSQAGGPFEQYF
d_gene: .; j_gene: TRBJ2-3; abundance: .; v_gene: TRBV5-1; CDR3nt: TGCGCCAGCAGCTCCTCCGGGTCCCGCGATACGCAGTATTTT; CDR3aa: CASSSSGSRDTQYF
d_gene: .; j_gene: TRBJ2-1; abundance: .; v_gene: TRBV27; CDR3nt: TGTGCCAGCAGTACCATGGAGCCATCCAATGAGCAGTTCTTC; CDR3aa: CASSTMEPSNEQFF
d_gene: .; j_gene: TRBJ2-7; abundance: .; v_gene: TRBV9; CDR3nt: TGTGCCAGCAGCGTCGGCCAGGGTTCCGAGCAGTACTTC; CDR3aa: CASSVGQGSEQYF
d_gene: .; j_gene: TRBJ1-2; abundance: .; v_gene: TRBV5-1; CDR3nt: TGCGCCAGCAGCTTGGGGGGGCAGGATGGCTACACCTTC; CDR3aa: CASSLGGQDGYTF